This T cell receptor beta chain was documented in a study of CD8+ T cells in alopecia areata. RNA, once extracted, was reverse transcribed into cDNA for use as the sequencing template. Method: immunoSEQ multiplex PCR; TCRdb's copy keeps in-frame clones and lacks some. The sample lists 150,000 or so clones, around 55% occurring once. The sample comprised CD4+ T cells sorted from blood. This TCR derives from a human donor in good health.

CDR3 DNA: TGCGCCAGCAGCCCGGATGCTTACGAGCAGTACTTC. Translation: CASSPDAYEQYF. The chain is built from TRBV5-1 and TRBJ2-7; no definite D call. The CDR3 consists of 12 residues. The V gene lost 4 bases and the J gene lost 4 bases, with 9 bases spanning the gap. Germline V gene lookup returns CDR1 SGHRS and CDR2 YFSETQ.